This T cell receptor (beta chain) was obtained from a study of molecular identifiers for immune sequencing clone quantification. TCRdb redid the calling of the PCR reads with MiXCR, one entry per CDR3 protein. Of about 640,000 distinct CDR3 sequences in the sample, about 20% are singletons; the top ten hold roughly 0.83%. Naive CD8 T cells were sorted, and the gate applied was CD8+CD4-CCR7+CD45RA+. The sample holds many counts of this clonotype. Deletions cut 2 bases from V and 1 base from J, with 8 bases between. The CDR3 totals 14 residues. Germline-derived CDR1 and CDR2 are ENHRY and SYGVKD. The receptor comes from a human donor in good health. Some libraries in this study had Jurkat cell RNA spiked in. The sample was naive CD8+ T cells from blood, with Jurkat cell RNA spiked in. As to subset: FACS-sorted CD8+CD4-CCR7+CD45RA+ naive T cells. The chain employs TRBV10-3 and TRBJ1-1; D unclear. CDR3 loop: CAISELGSNTEAFF. DNA of the CDR3: TGTGCCATCAGTGAGCTAGGGTCGAACACTGAAGCTTTCTTT.